The source of this T cell receptor (beta chain) is a study of glioma-infiltrating T cells. The iRepertoire nested amplicon-rescue multiplex PCR amplified TCR alpha and beta CDR3s from RNA. TCRdb re-called the multiplex PCR reads through MiXCR, storing one row per CDR3 protein. Of under 200,000 distinct CDR3 sequences in the sample, more than 35% were seen once. Trimming cost V 4 bases and J 7 bases, with 20 bases left between them. Germline V lookup: CDR1 MDHEN, CDR2 SYDVKM. This CDR3 is 15 amino acids long. The genes are TRBV28 and TRBJ2-7; TRBD1 or TRBD2 may be the D gene (6 bases each). The sequenced sample consisted of glioma tissue, nonneoplastic brain tissue, or PBMCs (not recorded which). This clonotype was sampled from a human donor with low-grade glioma or glioblastoma, undergoing nonglioma brain surgery, or in good health (not recorded which). CDR3 sequence: CASSSLRGGTVEQYF. CDR3 DNA: TGTGCCAGCAGTTCCCTCAGAGGGGGGACTGTAGAGCAGTACTTC.